The 29 T cell receptor beta chains below all came from one sample that was sequenced in a study of T cells after yellow fever vaccination. TCRdb re-analysed the 5' RACE reads in MiXCR, keeping a single row per CDR3 protein. The sample includes a few hundred thousand distinct CDR3 sequences, 15% to 20% of them seen just once. Material: PBMCs, obtained 15 days after the yellow fever booster vaccination. These receptors were collected from a man aged 25-45 years who received the YFV17D yellow fever vaccine.

This chain connects TRBV13 to TRBJ2-3; possibly TRBD1 for D (5 bases). CDR1 PRHDT and CDR2 FYEKMQ come from the germline V gene (reference sequence). The ends were cut back, 8 bases at V and 5 bases at J, with 11 bases in the middle. The CDR3 extends over 12 amino acids. CDR3 residues: CASGFRGDTQYF. CDR3 coding DNA: TGTGCCAGCGGGTTTAGGGGAGATACGCAGTATTTT. Supplemented by reference TRBV13 and TRBJ2-3, the full variable domain reads AAGVIQSPRHLIKEKRETATLKCYPIPRHDTVYWYQQGPGQDPQFLISFYEKMQSDKGSIPDRFSAQQFSDYHSELNMSSLELGDSALYFCASGFRGDTQYFGPGTRLTVL.

This clonotype was picked up a small number of times. This chain joins TRBV6-2 or TRBV6-3 and TRBJ2-5; 7 bases are shared with TRBD2. The trim removed 4 bases at V and 4 bases at J, leaving 9 bases unmatched. Germline lookup yields CDR1 MNHEY and CDR2 SVGEGT. There are 15 residues in the CDR3. CDR3: CASSLSQRESETQYF. In DNA, the CDR3 is TGTGCCAGCAGTTTGTCCCAGCGGGAATCAGAGACCCAGTACTTC.

This clonotype appeared once. This chain connects TRBV4-1 to TRBJ2-2, with D possibly TRBD2 on 6 matching bases. Trimming stripped 0 bases from V and 6 bases from J, with 8 bases between. CDR3 length equals 14 residues. Germline V gene sequence: CDR1 MGHRA, CDR2 YSYEKL. The CDR3 here is CASSQEWRAGELFF. For the CDR3, the DNA is TGCGCCAGCAGCCAAGAATGGAGGGCCGGGGAGCTGTTTTTT.

The chain carries TRBV5-5 and TRBJ2-5, with a weak D call TRBD2 (5 bases). In germline, CDR1 is SGHKS, CDR2 YYEKEE (reference sequence). The V end lost 6 bases, the J end lost 2 bases, and 20 bases lay between the germline ends. The length of the CDR3 is 16 residues. This CDR3 is CASIISVVRTQETQYF. CDR3 sequence (DNA): TGTGCCAGCATTATTAGTGTCGTAAGGACTCAAGAGACCCAGTACTTC.

This clonotype was counted only a few times. The V call is TRBV29-1, the J call TRBJ2-1, with 13 bases that match TRBD2. V lost 7 bases, J lost 6 bases, and 6 bases stayed unmatched. The CDR3 has 14 amino acids. Germline V gene sequence: CDR1 SQVTM, CDR2 ANQGSEA. CDR3 DNA: TGCAGCGCCCACGGACTAGCGGGAGTCAATGAGCAGTTCTTC. It translates to CSAHGLAGVNEQFF.

J is TRBJ2-5 and V is TRBV7-2; D might be TRBD2 (6 bases). Germline V gives CDR1 SGHTA, CDR2 FQGNSA. The ends were cut back, 4 bases at V and 5 bases at J, with 17 bases in the middle. The CDR3 sequence is 15 residues long. CDR3 nucleotides: TGTGCCAGCAGCTATACGCCGGGACTCTGGGAGACCCAGTACTTC. Translation gives CASSYTPGLWETQYF.

This clonotype appeared a few times. The V gene is TRBV28, the J gene TRBJ2-2, with D possibly being TRBD2 (5 bases). Trimming pared 4 bases from V and 9 bases from J, leaving 12 bases between. Looked up from germline, CDR1 is MDHEN and CDR2 is SYDVKM. CDR3 length: 13 amino acids. The DNA for the CDR3 is TGTGCCAGCAGTTCCCCAGGAGGCAGGGAGCTGTTTTTT. Its translation: CASSSPGGRELFF.

This clonotype was counted only a few times. The chain uses TRBV20-1 and TRBJ2-5, with 9 positions matching TRBD1. CDR1 DFQATT and CDR2 SNEGSKA come from the germline V gene (reference sequence). V lost 6 bases to trimming and J lost 4 bases; unmatched junction nucleotides: 9. The CDR3 length is 14 residues. The CDR3: CSATRDRELETQYF. In DNA, the CDR3 is TGCAGTGCCACTAGGGACAGGGAATTAGAGACCCAGTACTTC.

This clonotype appeared a few times. This rearrangement joins TRBV12-5 to TRBJ2-1; the match to TRBD2 covers 8 bases. J was trimmed by 13 bases and V by 10 bases; bases with no gene match: 12. The CDR3 extends over 12 amino acids. CDR1 is LGHNT, CDR2 FRNRAP, per germline. In DNA form, the CDR3 reads TGTGCTACAGTGGGAGTAGCGGGACCTCAGTTCTTC. The encoded protein is CATVGVAGPQFF.

V usage is TRBV27 and J usage is TRBJ2-7; perhaps TRBD2 as D (6 bases). The germline V gene encodes CDR1 MNHEY and CDR2 SMNVEV (reference sequence). The V end was cut by 3 bases, the J end by 5 bases, with 11 bases between. The CDR3 is 13 residues long. The CDR3 region has the DNA TGTGCCAGCAGTTTGGGAGGTTGGGACGAGCAGTACTTC. This sequence encodes CASSLGGWDEQYF.

The V and J genes are TRBV7-9 and TRBJ2-1; 9 nucleotides line up with TRBD2. Germline values: CDR1 SEHNR, CDR2 FQNEAQ (reference sequence). V lost 2 bases and J lost 4; bases outside the gene matches: 3. This CDR3 spans 15 amino acids. The CDR3 coding sequence is TGTGCCAGCAGCTTACCAGCGGGAGGATACAATGAGCAGTTCTTC. Translated: CASSLPAGGYNEQFF.

The V call is TRBV6-1, the J call TRBJ2-7, with D perhaps being TRBD1 or TRBD2 (7 bases each). Trimming stripped 6 bases from V and 0 bases from J, with 18 bases between. Germline loops: CDR1 MNHNS, CDR2 SASEGT. The CDR3 has 16 amino acids. DNA of the CDR3: TGTGCCAGCAGAGGAAGCGGGACAGTCATCTCCTACGAGCAGTACTTC. Its translation is CASRGSGTVISYEQYF.

J is TRBJ2-1 and V is TRBV6-2 or TRBV6-3; D uncertain. The V end was cut by 0 bases, the J end by 9 bases, with 9 bases between. The CDR3 spans 13 residues. CDR1 MNHEY and CDR2 SVGEGT come from the germline V gene. The CDR3 DNA is TGTGCCAGCAGTTACTCTTATTTAGTTGAGCAGTTCTTC. Its protein product is CASSYSYLVEQFF.

To note about this clonotype: This may be a read error, as it is one base from a much larger clone. This chain connects TRBV5-1 to TRBJ1-1; D is undetermined. The CDR3 sequence is 13 residues long. Trimming cost V 4 bases and J 1 base, with 8 bases left between them. CDR1 is SGHRS and CDR2 is YFSETQ in the germline V gene. The CDR3 region is CASSTDWNTEAFF. The CDR3 DNA is TGCGCCAGCAGCACAGATTGGAACACTGAAGCTTTCTTT.

As concerns this clonotype: One junction end disagrees with the germline gene, perhaps due to a read error. The rearrangement joins TRBV19 to TRBJ2-1; 12 bases line up with TRBD2. Germline assignment: CDR1 LNHDA and CDR2 SQIVND (reference sequence). This CDR3 has 16 residues. As DNA, the CDR3 is TGTTCCAGTAGTATTCCTGGACTAGCGGGATATGGGGAGCAGTTCTTC. This sequence encodes CSSSIPGLAGYGEQFF.

The sample holds a few counts of this clonotype. The chain carries TRBV4-1 and TRBJ1-1, with TRBD1 identical over 7 bases. The J segment lost 3 bases and the V segment lost 5 bases, leaving 9 bases of the junction unmatched. The CDR3 has 15 residues. The germline CDR1 and CDR2 sequences are MGHRA and YSYEKL. In nucleotides, the CDR3 is TGCGCCAGCAGCATCCGACAGGGAAGGGACACTGAAGCTTTCTTT. Translation gives CASSIRQGRDTEAFF.

This chain uses TRBV28 with TRBJ2-7; D is possibly TRBD1 or TRBD2 (6 bases each). Trimming removed 3 bases from V and 0 bases from J, with 9 bases in between. The length of the CDR3 is 14 residues. CDR1 is MDHEN and CDR2 is SYDVKM in the germline V gene. The DNA of the CDR3 is TGTGCCAGCAGTTTTTCGGGGGCCTCCTACGAGCAGTACTTC. Protein: CASSFSGASYEQYF. The full variable domain, in which reference TRBV28 and TRBJ2-7 provide the parts outside the CDR3, is DVKVTQSSRYLVKRTGEKVFLECVQDMDHENMFWYRQDPGLGLRLIYFSYDVKMKEKGDIPEGYSVSREKKERFSLILESASTNQTSMYLCASSFSGASYEQYFGPGTRLTVT.

There are a few counts of this clonotype. For the CDR3, the DNA is TGTGCCAGCCATCAGGGTAGCGTGGAGACCCAGTACTTC. Translating it yields CASHQGSVETQYF. This sequence joins TRBV11-2 and TRBJ2-5; D assignment may be TRBD1 or TRBD2 (5 bases each). This CDR3 is 13 amino acids long. Germline V gives CDR1 SGHAT, CDR2 FQNNGV. The V end was cut by 8 bases, the J end by 5 bases, with 15 bases between.

The V gene is TRBV12-3 or TRBV12-4, the J gene TRBJ1-1; 7 nucleotides match TRBD1. The CDR3 spans 15 residues. Unmatched junction bases numbered 11, after V lost 0 bases and J lost 10 bases. In DNA, the CDR3 is TGTGCCAGCAGTTTAGCAAGCGGGACAGTAAAACCAGCTTTCTTT. It specifies CASSLASGTVKPAFF.

This clonotype was counted between two and nine times. The chain couples TRBV7-9 to TRBJ2-1; TRBD2 is a possible D gene (5 bases). CDR1 is SEHNR, CDR2 FQNEAQ, per germline (reference sequence). V lost 0 bases, J lost 6 bases, and 15 bases lay in between. This CDR3 comprises 16 residues. CDR3 sequence: CASSLAGIGISNEQFF. The CDR3 DNA reads TGTGCCAGCAGCTTAGCAGGGATCGGGATTAGCAATGAGCAGTTCTTC.

The chain links TRBV28 to TRBJ1-1, with D unclear. V lost 4 bases, J lost 2 bases, and 11 bases lay in between. This CDR3 has 14 amino acids. Looked up from germline, CDR1 is MDHEN and CDR2 is SYDVKM. CDR3 region: CASSSPGSNTEAFF. In nucleotides, the CDR3 is TGTGCCAGCAGTTCTCCGGGAAGCAACACTGAAGCTTTCTTT.

This clonotype occurred many times. The chain is built from TRBV20-1 and TRBJ2-3; either TRBD1 or TRBD2 may supply D (5 bases each). This CDR3 has 13 amino acids. V shed 1 base and J shed 2 bases, with 7 bases lying between them. CDR1 and CDR2 from the germline V gene are DFQATT and SNEGSKA (reference sequence). The CDR3 nucleotides read TGCAGTGCTAGAGTGGGGGTCACAGATACGCAGTATTTT. Protein sequence: CSARVGVTDTQYF.

V and J are TRBV18 and TRBJ1-1; D gene unclear. V was trimmed by 2 bases and J by 2 bases, leaving 12 bases between them. Germline V CDR1 and CDR2: KGHSH, LQKENI. CDR3 size: 15 residues. In DNA, the CDR3 is TGTGCCAGCTCACCAAGAAGTCAGCCTAACACTGAAGCTTTCTTT. Protein product: CASSPRSQPNTEAFF.

The chain couples TRBV18 to TRBJ2-5; D gene ambiguous. CDR3 length: 15 residues. CDR1 KGHSH and CDR2 LQKENI come from the germline V gene. V was cut by 4 bases and J by 5 bases, with 17 bases left in between. The DNA of the CDR3 is TGTGCCAGCTCACTAAAGACGTCCGGACGGGAGACCCAGTACTTC. Amino acids: CASSLKTSGRETQYF.

This clonotype came up a few times. The chain recombines TRBV9 with TRBJ1-4; TRBD1 is a possible D gene (5 bases). V was clipped by 2 bases and J by 2 bases, with 13 bases between them. CDR3 length: 16 residues. Per the germline V gene, CDR1 is SGDLS and CDR2 is YYNGEE. The chain's CDR3 is CASSVAGGTTNEKLFF. The CDR3 nucleotides read TGTGCCAGCAGCGTGGCAGGAGGGACGACTAATGAAAAACTGTTTTTT.

The sample holds a few counts of this clonotype. This chain joins TRBV6-2 or TRBV6-3 and TRBJ2-5; 9 positions match TRBD2. V lost 4 bases to trimming and J lost 5 bases; unmatched junction nucleotides: 14. Germline V gives CDR1 MNHEY, CDR2 SVGEGT. The CDR3 runs to 17 residues. The DNA of the CDR3 is TGTGCCAGCAGTTCGGCTAGCGGGACCCTAGGCGGCGAGACCCAGTACTTC. It yields the protein CASSSASGTLGGETQYF.

This clonotype was seen repeatedly, ten times or more. This chain connects TRBV9 to TRBJ2-2; D might be TRBD1 (5 bases). The CDR3 totals 14 residues. Germline V gene sequence: CDR1 SGDLS, CDR2 YYNGEE. The V end lost 1 base, the J end lost 5 bases, and 9 bases lay between the germline ends. The CDR3 region is CASSVQGLTGELFF. The CDR3 nucleotides are TGTGCCAGCAGCGTACAGGGTTTAACCGGGGAGCTGTTTTTT.

The rearrangement joins TRBV28 to TRBJ2-1; D is undetermined. Germline CDR1 and CDR2: MDHEN and SYDVKM. The CDR3 sequence is 13 residues long. Trimming shortened V by 3 bases and J by 9 bases, and 12 bases separated the two germline ends. Here the CDR3 DNA reads TGTGCCAGCAGTTTCTCGTCGACACTTGAGCAGTTCTTC. Translation: CASSFSSTLEQFF.

The chain recombines TRBV7-9 with TRBJ2-1, with TRBD2 matching over 7 bases. V lost 3 bases, J lost 7 bases, and 6 bases stayed unmatched. Germline V gene data show CDR1 as SEHNR and CDR2 as FQNEAQ (reference sequence). The CDR3 runs 14 residues. CDR3 in DNA: TGTGCCAGCAGCTTTGGCGGGAGCCGGAATGAGCAGTTCTTC. This codes for CASSFGGSRNEQFF.